This T cell receptor (beta chain) was retrieved from a study of control samples from healthy donors and cancer patients. Per germline, CDR1 LNHDA and CDR2 SQIVND (reference sequence). The CDR3 sequence is 12 residues long. Trimming pared 5 bases from V and 5 bases from J, leaving 7 bases between. This clone is a singleton in its sample. Profiling relied on immunoSEQ multiplex PCR, and the TCRdb table lists in-frame clones only, not all of them. The data hold approximately 49,000 clones, with roughly 89% observed a single time. Sequencing used PBMCs. This receptor was obtained from a man aged 35 to 55 with colorectal cancer. The rearrangement links TRBV19 to TRBJ2-4, with no clear D. In DNA form, the CDR3 reads TGTGCCAGTAGTTTACCGGAAAACATTCAGTACTTC. This encodes CASSLPENIQYF.